This T cell receptor beta chain was profiled in a study of cytomegalovirus exposure and HLA in healthy donors. Researchers ran the PCR with 60 Vbeta and 13 Jbeta primers. Profiling relied on immunoSEQ multiplex PCR, and the TCRdb table lists in-frame clones only, not all of them. The sample includes approximately 130,000 clones, 80% to 90% of them seen just once. In its sample, this clone was seen once. V lost 2 bases, J lost 2 bases, and 0 bases stayed unmatched. CDR3 length: 14 residues. The germline gives CDR1 LNHDA, CDR2 SQIVND (reference sequence). Sequencing was done on a sample of PBMCs. This clonotype originated in a woman aged 40 to 49 in good health and CMV-seropositive. The V and J genes are TRBV19 and TRBJ2-7; 10 bases map to TRBD2. Here the CDR3 DNA reads TGTGCCAGTAGTATACTAGCGGGAGCCTACGAGCAGTACTTC. Its protein product is CASSILAGAYEQYF.